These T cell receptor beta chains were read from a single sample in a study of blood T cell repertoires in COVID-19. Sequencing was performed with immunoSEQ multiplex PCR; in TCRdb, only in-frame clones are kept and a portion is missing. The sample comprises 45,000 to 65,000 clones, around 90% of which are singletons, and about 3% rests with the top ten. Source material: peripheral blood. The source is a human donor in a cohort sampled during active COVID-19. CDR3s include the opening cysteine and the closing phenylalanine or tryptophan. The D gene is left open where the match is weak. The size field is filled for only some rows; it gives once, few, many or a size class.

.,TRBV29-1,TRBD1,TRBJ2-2,CSVGQLDTGELFF,TGCAGCGTGGGACAGTTAGACACCGGGGAGCTGTTTTTT
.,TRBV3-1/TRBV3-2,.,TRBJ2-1,CASGRVDNEQFF,TGTGCCAGCGGCAGGGTCGACAATGAGCAGTTCTTC
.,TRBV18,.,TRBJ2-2,CASSPIRQVNTGELFF,TGTGCCAGCTCACCAATAAGACAGGTGAACACCGGGGAGCTGTTTTTT
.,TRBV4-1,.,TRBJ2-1,CASSFFSSYNEQFF,TGCGCCAGCTCTTTTTTTAGCTCCTACAATGAGCAGTTCTTC
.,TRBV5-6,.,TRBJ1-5,CASSLGQYTNQPQHF,TGTGCCAGCAGCTTGGGACAGTACACAAATCAGCCCCAGCATTTT
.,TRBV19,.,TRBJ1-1,CASSSLRQVRTEAFF,TGTGCCAGTAGTTCCCTGAGACAGGTTCGGACCGAAGCTTTCTTT
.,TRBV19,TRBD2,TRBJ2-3,CASSMTSGSTDTQYF,TGTGCCAGTAGTATGACTAGCGGGAGCACAGATACGCAGTATTTT
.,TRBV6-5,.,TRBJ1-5,CASSYSRLGLQPQHF,TGTGCCAGCAGTTACTCGAGGCTGGGTTTACAGCCCCAGCATTTT
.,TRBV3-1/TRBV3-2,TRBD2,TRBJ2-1,CASSQEKIAGGRGEQFF,TGTGCCAGCAGCCAAGAGAAAATAGCGGGGGGCCGCGGAGAGCAGTTCTTC
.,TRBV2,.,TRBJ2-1,CASSSLSVYNEQFF,TGTGCCAGCAGTTCCCTCTCTGTGTACAATGAGCAGTTCTTC
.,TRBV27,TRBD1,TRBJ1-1,CASSVTQGARGAEAFF,TGTGCCAGCAGCGTCACTCAGGGGGCGCGAGGTGCTGAAGCTTTCTTT
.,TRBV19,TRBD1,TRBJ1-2,CAGQGNYGYTF,TGTGCCGGACAGGGAAACTATGGCTACACCTTC
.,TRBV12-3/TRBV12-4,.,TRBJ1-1,CASTVRRNTEAFF,TGTGCCAGCACCGTCAGGCGCAACACTGAAGCTTTCTTT
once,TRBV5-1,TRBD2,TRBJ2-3,CASSLGLAVISADTQYF,TGCGCCAGCAGCTTGGGACTAGCGGTTATATCGGCAGATACGCAGTATTTT
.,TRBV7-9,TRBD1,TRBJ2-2,CASSLTGVTGELFF,TGTGCCAGCAGCTTGACAGGGGTAACCGGGGAGCTGTTTTTT
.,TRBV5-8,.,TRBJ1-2,CASSLQHLNNYGYTF,TGTGCCAGCAGCTTGCAACACCTTAATAACTATGGCTACACCTTC
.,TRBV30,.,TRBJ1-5,CAWGPDSHSNQPQHF,TGTGCCTGGGGGCCGGACAGCCATAGCAATCAGCCCCAGCATTTT
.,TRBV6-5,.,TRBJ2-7,CASGLGQAYEQYF,TGTGCCAGTGGTTTAGGACAAGCCTACGAGCAGTACTTC
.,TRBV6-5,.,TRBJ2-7,CASGDRREQYF,TGTGCCAGCGGCGACAGGCGCGAGCAGTACTTC
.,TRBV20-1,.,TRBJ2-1,CSASSRYNEQFF,TGCAGTGCTAGTAGCCGGTACAATGAGCAGTTCTTC
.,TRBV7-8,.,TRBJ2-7,CASSSEGGPYEQYF,TGTGCCAGCAGCTCGGAAGGTGGGCCGTACGAGCAGTACTTC
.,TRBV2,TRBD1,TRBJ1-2,CASSDPGQGEYGYTF,TGTGCCAGCAGTGACCCGGGACAGGGTGAATATGGCTACACCTTC
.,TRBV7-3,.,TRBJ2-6,CASSAGTGPANVLTF,TGTGCCAGCAGCGCAGGCACCGGCCCCGCCAACGTCCTGACTTTC
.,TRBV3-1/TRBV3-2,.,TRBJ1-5,CASSQRGNQPQHF,TGTGCCAGCAGCCAGAGAGGCAATCAGCCCCAGCATTTT
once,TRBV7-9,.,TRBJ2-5,CASSFGQPQETQYF,TGTGCCAGCAGCTTCGGTCAACCCCAAGAGACCCAGTACTTC
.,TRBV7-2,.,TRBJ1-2,CASSLAEGYGYTF,TGTGCCAGCAGCTTAGCCGAGGGTTATGGCTACACCTTC
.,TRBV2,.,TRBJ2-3,CASSEERWSDTQYF,TGTGCCAGCAGTGAAGAGCGGTGGTCAGATACGCAGTATTTT
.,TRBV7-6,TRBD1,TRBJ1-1,CASSTRQGAGGTEAFF,TGTGCCAGCAGCACGCGACAGGGGGCTGGGGGGACTGAAGCTTTCTTT
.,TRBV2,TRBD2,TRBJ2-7,CASSEGGGLASYEQYF,TGTGCCAGCAGTGAAGGGGGGGGTTTAGCCTCCTACGAGCAGTACTTC
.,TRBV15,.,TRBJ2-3,CATSTFDTQYF,TGTGCCACCAGCACTTTCGATACGCAGTATTTT
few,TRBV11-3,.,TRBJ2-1,CASSLDEGEQFF,TGTGCCAGCAGCTTAGATGAGGGTGAGCAGTTCTTC
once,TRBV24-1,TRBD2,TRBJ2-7,CATFLGLAGGAASYEQYF,TGTGCCACCTTCCTGGGGCTAGCGGGAGGCGCCGCCTCCTACGAGCAGTACTTC
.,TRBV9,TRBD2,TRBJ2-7,CASSVSGGAQYEQYF,TGTGCCAGCAGCGTAAGCGGGGGGGCTCAATATGAGCAGTACTTC
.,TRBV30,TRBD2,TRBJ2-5,CAWSVGVTSGSSEETQYF,TGTGCCTGGAGTGTGGGGGTGACTAGCGGGAGTAGTGAAGAGACCCAGTACTTC
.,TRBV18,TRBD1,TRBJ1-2,CASSPTGTEGYGYTF,TGTGCCAGCTCACCTACCGGGACAGAAGGCTATGGCTACACCTTC
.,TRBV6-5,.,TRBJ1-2,CASIAAAADYYGYTF,TGTGCCAGCATCGCTGCTGCGGCGGACTACTATGGCTACACCTTC
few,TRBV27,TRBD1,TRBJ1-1,CASRDRVRNTEAFF,TGTGCCAGCCGGGACAGGGTCAGGAACACTGAAGCTTTCTTT
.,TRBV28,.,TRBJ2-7,CASRESGSYEQYF,TGTGCCAGCAGGGAATCGGGCTCCTACGAGCAGTACTTC
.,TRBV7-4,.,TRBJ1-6,CASSYDRWDSPLHF,TGTGCCAGCAGCTACGACAGGTGGGATTCACCCCTCCACTTT
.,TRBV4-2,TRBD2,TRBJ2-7,CASSQDRLAGEEVQYF,TGTGCCAGCAGCCAAGATCGCCTAGCGGGGGAGGAGGTGCAGTACTTC
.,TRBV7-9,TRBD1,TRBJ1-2,CASSPTGVFDYGYTF,TGTGCCAGCAGCCCGACAGGGGTTTTTGACTATGGCTACACCTTC
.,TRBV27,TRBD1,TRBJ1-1,CASSLDDRASAEAFF,TGTGCCAGCAGTTTGGACGACAGGGCGTCGGCTGAAGCTTTCTTT
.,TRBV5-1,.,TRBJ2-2,CASSFSVGGNTGELFF,TGCGCCAGCAGCTTCTCGGTGGGGGGAAACACCGGGGAGCTGTTTTTT
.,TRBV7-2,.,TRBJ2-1,CASSLNSGGGLYYNEQFF,TGTGCCAGCAGCTTAAACAGCGGTGGGGGACTGTACTACAATGAGCAGTTCTTC
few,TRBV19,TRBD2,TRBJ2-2,CASSTPGGARTGELFF,TGTGCCAGTAGTACACCGGGGGGGGCGCGCACCGGGGAGCTGTTTTTT
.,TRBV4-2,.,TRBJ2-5,CASSQTWGGPKTQYF,TGTGCCAGCAGCCAGACGTGGGGGGGCCCCAAGACCCAGTACTTC
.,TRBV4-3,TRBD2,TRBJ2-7,CASSQAWGRAYEQYF,TGCGCCAGCAGCCAAGCTTGGGGGAGGGCCTACGAGCAGTACTTC
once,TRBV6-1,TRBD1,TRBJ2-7,CASSARVVGQGGYEQYF,TGTGCCAGCAGTGCCCGAGTGGTGGGACAGGGGGGCTACGAGCAGTACTTC
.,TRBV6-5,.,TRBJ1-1,CASSYEWQGNTEAFF,TGTGCCAGCAGTTACGAATGGCAGGGTAACACTGAAGCTTTCTTT
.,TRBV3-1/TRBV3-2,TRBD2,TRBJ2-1,CASSPYTSGGNNEQFF,TGTGCCAGCAGCCCCTACACTAGCGGGGGTAACAATGAGCAGTTCTTC
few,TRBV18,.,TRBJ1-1,CASSSQVQGEAFF,TGTGCCAGCTCATCGCAAGTACAGGGAGAAGCTTTCTTT
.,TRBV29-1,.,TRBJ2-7,CSVECASGIYEQYF,TGCAGCGTTGAATGCGCTTCGGGGATATACGAGCAGTACTTC
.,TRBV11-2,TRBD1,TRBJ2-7,CASSFYTGVYEQYF,TGTGCCAGCAGCTTTTACACAGGGGTCTACGAGCAGTACTTC
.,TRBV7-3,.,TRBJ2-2,CASSLESSGELFF,TGTGCCAGCAGCTTAGAGAGCTCCGGGGAGCTGTTTTTT
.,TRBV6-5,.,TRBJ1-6,CASMEFSYNSPLHF,TGTGCCAGCATGGAGTTCTCCTATAATTCACCCCTCCACTTT